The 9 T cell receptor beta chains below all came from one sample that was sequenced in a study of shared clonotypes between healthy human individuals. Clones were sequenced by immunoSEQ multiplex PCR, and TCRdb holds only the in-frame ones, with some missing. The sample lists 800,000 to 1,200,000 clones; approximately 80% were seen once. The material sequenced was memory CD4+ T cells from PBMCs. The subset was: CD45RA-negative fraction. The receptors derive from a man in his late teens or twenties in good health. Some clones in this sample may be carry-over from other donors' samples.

The CDR3 sequence is CAISQQETQYF. DNA for the CDR3: TGTGCCATCAGTCAGCAAGAGACCCAGTACTTC. The chain combines TRBV10-3 with TRBJ2-5, with D unclear. CDR3 length equals 11 residues. Germline V CDR1 and CDR2: ENHRY, SYGVKD. The V end was cut by 5 bases, the J end by 2 bases, with 3 bases between.

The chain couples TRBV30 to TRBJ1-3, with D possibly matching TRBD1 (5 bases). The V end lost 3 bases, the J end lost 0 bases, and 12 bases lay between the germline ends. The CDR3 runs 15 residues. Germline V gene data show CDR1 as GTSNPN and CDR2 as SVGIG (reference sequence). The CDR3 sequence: CAWSLGRISGNTIYF. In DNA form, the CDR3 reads TGTGCCTGGAGCTTGGGACGGATCTCTGGAAACACCATATATTTT.

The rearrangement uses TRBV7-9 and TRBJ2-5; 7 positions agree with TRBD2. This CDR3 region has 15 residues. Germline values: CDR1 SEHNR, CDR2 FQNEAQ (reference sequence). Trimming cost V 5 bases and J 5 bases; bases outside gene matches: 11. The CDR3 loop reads CASSIKRDGWETQYF. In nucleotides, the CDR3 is TGTGCCAGCAGCATCAAGCGGGATGGGTGGGAGACCCAGTACTTC.

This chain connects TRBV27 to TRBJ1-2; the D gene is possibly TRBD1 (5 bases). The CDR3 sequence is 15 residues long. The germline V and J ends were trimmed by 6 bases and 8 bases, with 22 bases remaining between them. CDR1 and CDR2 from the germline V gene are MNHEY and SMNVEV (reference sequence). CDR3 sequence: CASSTSAGKVRGYTF. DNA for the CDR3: TGTGCCAGCAGCACATCGGCAGGGAAAGTTCGGGGCTACACCTTC.

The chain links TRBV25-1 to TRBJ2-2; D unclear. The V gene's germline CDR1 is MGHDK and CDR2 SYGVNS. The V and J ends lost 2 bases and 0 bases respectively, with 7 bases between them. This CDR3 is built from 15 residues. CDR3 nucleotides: TGTGCCAGCAGTGAAGAAAGGCCGAACACCGGGGAGCTGTTTTTT. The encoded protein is CASSEERPNTGELFF.

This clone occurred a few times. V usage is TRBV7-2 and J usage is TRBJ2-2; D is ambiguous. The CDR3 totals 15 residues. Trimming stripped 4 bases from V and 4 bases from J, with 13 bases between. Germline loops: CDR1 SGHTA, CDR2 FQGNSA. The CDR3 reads CASSSDPLATGELFF. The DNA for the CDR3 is TGTGCCAGCAGCTCGGACCCCCTTGCCACCGGGGAGCTGTTTTTT.

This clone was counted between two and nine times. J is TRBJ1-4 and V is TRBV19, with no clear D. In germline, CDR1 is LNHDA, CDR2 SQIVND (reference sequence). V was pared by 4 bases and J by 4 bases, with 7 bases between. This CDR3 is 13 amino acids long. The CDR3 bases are TGTGCCAGTAGTAACAGCATTAATGAAAAACTGTTTTTT. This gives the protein CASSNSINEKLFF.

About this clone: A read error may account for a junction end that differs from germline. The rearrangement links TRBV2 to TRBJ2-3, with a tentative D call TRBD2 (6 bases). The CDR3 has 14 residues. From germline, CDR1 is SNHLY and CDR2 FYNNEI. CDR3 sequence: CASPGTLSTNTQYF. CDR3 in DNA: TGTGCCAGTCCCGGGACTTTATCCACAAATACGCAGTATTTT.

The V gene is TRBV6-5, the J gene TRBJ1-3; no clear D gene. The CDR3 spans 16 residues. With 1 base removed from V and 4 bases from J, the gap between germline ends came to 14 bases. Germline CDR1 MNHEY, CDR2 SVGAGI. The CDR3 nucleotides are TGTGCCAGCAGTTACTTCTCCTCTGTTGGCGGAAACACCATATATTTT. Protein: CASSYFSSVGGNTIYF.